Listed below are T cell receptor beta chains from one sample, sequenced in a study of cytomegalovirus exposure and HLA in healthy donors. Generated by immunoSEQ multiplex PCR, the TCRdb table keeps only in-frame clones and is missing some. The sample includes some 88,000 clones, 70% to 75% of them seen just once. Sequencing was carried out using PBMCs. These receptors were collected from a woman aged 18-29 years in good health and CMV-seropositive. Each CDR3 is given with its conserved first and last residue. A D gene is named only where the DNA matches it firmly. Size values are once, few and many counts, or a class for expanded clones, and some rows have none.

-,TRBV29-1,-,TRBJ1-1,TGCAGCGTCGGAACAGCTCTAAACACTGAAGCTTTCTTT,CSVGTALNTEAFF
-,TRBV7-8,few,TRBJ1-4,TGTGCCAGCAGCTTAGGCGGTTCCCGAGAAAAACTGTTTTTT,CASSLGGSREKLFF
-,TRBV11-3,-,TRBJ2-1,TGTGCCAGCAGCATGGGGGGGACAGGCTCCTACAATGAGCAGTTCTTC,CASSMGGTGSYNEQFF
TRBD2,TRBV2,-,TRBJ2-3,TGTGCCAGCAGTGCGCCGGGGGGGCCTGGAGATACGCAGTATTTT,CASSAPGGPGDTQYF
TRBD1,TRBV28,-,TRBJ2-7,TGTGCCAGCACCCCTCCCGCGGACAGGGTCTACGAGCAGTACTTC,CASTPPADRVYEQYF
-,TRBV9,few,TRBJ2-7,TGTGCCAGCAGCGATCGGACTGTTTCCTACGAGCAGTACTTC,CASSDRTVSYEQYF
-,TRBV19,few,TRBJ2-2,TGTGCCAGTAGTATACTCCCCGGGGAGCTGTTTTTT,CASSILPGELFF
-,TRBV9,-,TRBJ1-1,TGTGCCAGCAGCGTTTTGGCGAACACTGAAGCTTTCTTT,CASSVLANTEAFF
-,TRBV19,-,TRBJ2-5,TGTGCCAGTAGTATAGGGGCAGAGACCCAGTACTTC,CASSIGAETQYF
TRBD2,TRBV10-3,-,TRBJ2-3,TGTGCCATCAGGCAAGCGGGAGAGGATACGCAGTATTTT,CAIRQAGEDTQYF
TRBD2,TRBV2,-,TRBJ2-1,TGTGCCAGCACCGGGGGGGGCCGTAGCGGGAGCTCCTACAATGAGCAGTTCTTC,CASTGGGRSGSSYNEQFF
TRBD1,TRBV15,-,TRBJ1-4,TGTGCCACCAGCAGAGATTGGACAGGCGCAACTAATGAAAAACTGTTTTTT,CATSRDWTGATNEKLFF
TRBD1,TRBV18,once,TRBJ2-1,TGTGCCAGCTCAACGGGGACAGGGATTCGGAATGAGCAGTTCTTC,CASSTGTGIRNEQFF
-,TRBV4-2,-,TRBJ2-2,TGTGCCAGCAGCCCAGGGGCGAACACCGGGGAGCTGTTTTTT,CASSPGANTGELFF
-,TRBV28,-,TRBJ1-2,TGTGCCAGCAGTCCCCTCGGGGGTAACTATGGCTACACCTTC,CASSPLGGNYGYTF
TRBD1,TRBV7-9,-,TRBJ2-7,TGTGCCAGCAGTTACCCGGGACAGGGTGACGAGCAGTACTTC,CASSYPGQGDEQYF
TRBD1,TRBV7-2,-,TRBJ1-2,TGTGCCAGCAGCCCGGGAGTGGTCGGACAGGGGTATGGCTACACCTTC,CASSPGVVGQGYGYTF
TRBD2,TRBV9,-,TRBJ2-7,TGTGCCAGCAGCTCGTTAGCGGGGCGTGGGAGCGAGCAGTACTTC,CASSSLAGRGSEQYF
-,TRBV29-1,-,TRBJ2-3,TGCAGCGCACTCTCCACTAACACAGATACGCAGTATTTT,CSALSTNTDTQYF
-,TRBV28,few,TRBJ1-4,TGTGCCAGCAGTCTCAGGCGCACTAATGAAAAACTGTTTTTT,CASSLRRTNEKLFF
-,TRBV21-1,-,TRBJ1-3,TGTGCCAGCAGCATCCTCCGGCGCAGGGGACAGGTCCCTATCGGAAACACCATATATTTT,CASSILRRRGQVPIGNTIYF
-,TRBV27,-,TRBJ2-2,TGTGCCAGCAGTTTACGTCCACAGGGCGTTTCCCCGGGGGAGCTGTTTTTT,CASSLRPQGVSPGELFF
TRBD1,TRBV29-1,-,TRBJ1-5,TGCAGCGTAGGGGACAGGGTGAACCAGCCCCAGCATTTT,CSVGDRVNQPQHF
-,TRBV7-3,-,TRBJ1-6,TGTGCCAGCAGCTCGAGCTCCTATAATTCACCCCTCCACTTT,CASSSSSYNSPLHF
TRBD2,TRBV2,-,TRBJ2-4,TGTGCCAGCAGTGTTGAGGGGAGGGGAGCCGAAAACATTCAGTACTTC,CASSVEGRGAENIQYF
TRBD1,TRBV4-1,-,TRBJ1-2,TGCGCCAGCAGCCAAGATCCCAATGGACAGGGAATGGACTATGGCTACACCTTC,CASSQDPNGQGMDYGYTF
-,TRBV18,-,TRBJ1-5,TGTGCCAGCTCAACAGGGAACAATCAGCCCCAGCATTTT,CASSTGNNQPQHF
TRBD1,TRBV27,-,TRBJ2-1,TGTGCCAGCAGTTTATTGGGACAGCACTGGGATACCTACAATGAGCAGTTCTTC,CASSLLGQHWDTYNEQFF
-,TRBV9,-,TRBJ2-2,TGTGCCAGCAGCGTTCGGTGGGACTTCGGGGAGCTGTTTTTT,CASSVRWDFGELFF
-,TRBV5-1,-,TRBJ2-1,TGCGCCAGCAGCAACACACAGGGAACTGAGCAGTTCTTC,CASSNTQGTEQFF
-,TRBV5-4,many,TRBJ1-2,TGTGCCAGCAGCTGGAGCGACAGCAACTATGGCTACACCTTC,CASSWSDSNYGYTF
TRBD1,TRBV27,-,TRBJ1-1,TGTGCCAGCAGTTCATCAGGGGGCACTGAAGCTTTCTTT,CASSSSGGTEAFF
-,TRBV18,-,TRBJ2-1,TGTGCCAGCTCACCACGTGACAGCATTACTTCCTCCTACAATGAGCAGTTCTTC,CASSPRDSITSSYNEQFF
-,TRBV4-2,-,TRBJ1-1,TGTGCCAGCAGCCAAGACCCCGCACTACAGGGTTGGACTGAAGCTTTCTTT,CASSQDPALQGWTEAFF
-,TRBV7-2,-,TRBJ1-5,TGTGCCAGCAGCCCAGTAGTCTTAGCTCTTCAGCCCCAGCATTTT,CASSPVVLALQPQHF
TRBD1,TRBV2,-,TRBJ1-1,TGTGCCAGCAGTGGGGACAGGGGGGCCCTGAACACTGAAGCTTTCTTT,CASSGDRGALNTEAFF
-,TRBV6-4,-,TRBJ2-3,TGTGCCAGCAGTGACTCCCTGGGCCACACAGATACGCAGTATTTT,CASSDSLGHTDTQYF
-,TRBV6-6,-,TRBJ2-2,TGTGCCAGCAGTCGGACAGTAGTCACCGGGGAGCTGTTTTTT,CASSRTVVTGELFF
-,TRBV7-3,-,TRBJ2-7,TGTGCCAGCAGCCTATTCGGGTCGACAGCACCCTACGAGCAGTACTTC,CASSLFGSTAPYEQYF
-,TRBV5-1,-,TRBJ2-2,TGCGCCAGCAGTCGCTCGGGGGTCACCGGGGAGCTGTTTTTT,CASSRSGVTGELFF
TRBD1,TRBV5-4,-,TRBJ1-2,TGTGCCAGCAGTTACGGGACAGGGGGCGACTATGGCTACACCTTC,CASSYGTGGDYGYTF
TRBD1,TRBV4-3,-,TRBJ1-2,TGCGCCAGCAGCCCAGATGGACAGGGCTGGGGTAGCTACACCTTC,CASSPDGQGWGSYTF
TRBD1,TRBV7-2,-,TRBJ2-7,TGTGCCAGCAGCTTGAACCGGGACAGGACCTACGAGCAGTACTTC,CASSLNRDRTYEQYF
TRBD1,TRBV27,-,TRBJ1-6,TGTGCCAGCAGTACCGGACAGGCCTATAATTCACCCCTCCACTTT,CASSTGQAYNSPLHF
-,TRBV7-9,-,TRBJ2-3,TGTGCCAGCAGCTCCTTACAGGGCTTCACAGATACGCAGTATTTT,CASSSLQGFTDTQYF
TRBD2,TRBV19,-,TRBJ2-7,TGTGCCAGTAGTGCCCAGCGGGGGGGTAACTACGAGCAGTACTTC,CASSAQRGGNYEQYF
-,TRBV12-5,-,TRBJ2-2,TGTGCTAGTGCCGGAGGGGGGGAGCTGTTTTTT,CASAGGGELFF
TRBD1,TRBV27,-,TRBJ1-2,TGTGCCAGCAGTTTCAACAGGGGCTATGGCTACACCTTC,CASSFNRGYGYTF